This T cell receptor beta chain was sequenced during a study of spatial heterogeneity in lung cancer. Study-wide context: Raw reads contained each unique TCR and UMI combination more than ten times on average.

MiXCR, applied by TCRdb to the 5' RACE reads, yields one record per CDR3 protein. The sample shows roughly 91,000 distinct CDR3 sequences, approximately 20% of them seen only once. This clonotype was counted between two and nine times. CDR1 and CDR2 from the germline V gene are MDHEN and SYDVKM. Trimming left V 2 bases short and J 0 bases short, with 11 bases between. The CDR3 is 16 residues long. The sample's time point: sample taken at primary tumor resection. Whole RNA was taken from tumor, nontumor lung or frozen PBMC; it was then sequenced unsorted. The chain recombines TRBV28 with TRBJ2-1; D perhaps matches TRBD2 (6 bases). Source: PBMCs, taken at surgery. The receptor was isolated from a male donor with early-stage non-small cell lung cancer. CDR3 sequence: CASSLRAGISYNEQFF. The CDR3 DNA sequence: TGTGCCAGCAGTTTAAGGGCGGGGATCTCCTACAATGAGCAGTTCTTC.